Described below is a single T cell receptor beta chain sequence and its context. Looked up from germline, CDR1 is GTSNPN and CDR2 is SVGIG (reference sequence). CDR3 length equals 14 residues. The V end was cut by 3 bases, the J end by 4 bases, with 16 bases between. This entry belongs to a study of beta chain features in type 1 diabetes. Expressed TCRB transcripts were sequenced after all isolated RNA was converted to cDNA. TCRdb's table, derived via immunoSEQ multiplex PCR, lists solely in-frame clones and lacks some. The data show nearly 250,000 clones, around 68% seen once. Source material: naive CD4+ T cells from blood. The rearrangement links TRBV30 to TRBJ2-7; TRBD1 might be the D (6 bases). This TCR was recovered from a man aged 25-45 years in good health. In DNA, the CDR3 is TGTGCCTGGAGCACAGGGTGGAGAGGGTACGAGCAGTACTTC. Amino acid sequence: CAWSTGWRGYEQYF.